The clone carrying this T cell receptor (beta chain) was seen a handful of times. Its antigen remains unidentified. Using a J-beta primer mix together with a sample-barcoded 5' primer, a second PCR was run for roughly 6 to 11 cycles. TCRdb re-analysed the 5' RACE reads in MiXCR, keeping a single row per CDR3 protein. The sample includes roughly 720,000 distinct CDR3 sequences, 53% seen only once; the top ten take roughly 40%. The data were taken from a study of blood T cells in healthy people across ages. As for the study in general: Per two T cells, about one barcoded beta molecule was captured through template switching. Study-wide points: Possibly confounding the expanded clonotype changes was the fact that donor CMV status was unknown.

This CDR3 has 18 residues. Germline V CDR1 and CDR2: LNHNV, YYDKDF (reference sequence). V was trimmed by 1 base and J by 2 bases, leaving 20 bases between them. The rearrangement joins TRBV15 to TRBJ2-5; weak D call: TRBD1 (6 bases). The TCR sequence derives from an elderly man in good health. Material for sequencing was blood. Written as DNA, the CDR3 is TGTGCCACCAGCAGAGGGGTCAGGGGTGATGTGGGGCAAGAGACCCAGTACTTC. It codes for CATSRGVRGDVGQETQYF. Looking up the rest from reference TRBV15 and TRBJ2-5 gives the full variable domain: DAMVIQNPRYQVTQFGKPVTLSCSQTLNHNVMYWYQQKSSQAPKLLFHYYDKDFNNEADTPDNFQSRRPNTSFCFLDIRSPGLGDTAMYLCATSRGVRGDVGQETQYFGPGTRLLVL.